A single T cell receptor (beta chain) is shown here with its context. The antigen is unknown. CDR1 and CDR2 (germline): PRHDT, FYEKMQ (reference sequence). The CDR3 has 15 amino acids. Trimming left V 2 bases short and J 4 bases short, with 11 bases between. This entry comes from a study of cytomegalovirus exposure and HLA in healthy donors. Whole-study findings and limits: It was reportedly the case that the classifier diagnosed cytomegalovirus status with high specificity and sensitivity. With further analysis later on, most CMV-associated TCR beta chains appeared HLA-restricted.

PCR amplification relied on 60 Vbeta primers (plus 13 Jbeta primers). Profiling relied on immunoSEQ multiplex PCR, and the TCRdb table lists in-frame clones only, not all of them. The sample includes fewer than 150,000 clones, 70% to 80% of them seen just once. The sequenced sample was PBMCs. This clonotype was obtained from a man under 40 in good health and CMV-seronegative. This chain links TRBV13 with TRBJ2-2; maybe TRBD2 (6 bases). The CDR3 DNA follows: TGTGCCAGCAGCTTAAACCGGGGGATCACCGGGGAGCTGTTTTTT. Translating it yields CASSLNRGITGELFF.